This T cell receptor (beta chain) was observed in a study of blood T cell repertoires in COVID-19. The overall study: Some COVID-19 samples were acute and others convalescent; all came from the United States, Italy and Spain. T cells, B-cell-depleted T cells, or PBMCs supplied cDNA or gDNA.

Authors' data handling: Amplification from reference gene primers served as the basis for estimated nucleated cell counts. Clones were read by immunoSEQ multiplex PCR, and TCRdb kept only the in-frame ones, dropping some. V and J calls plus clone size are reproduced from that table; the DNA served to infer D and trimming. The table has 55,000 to 85,000 clones, roughly 86% seen once; the top ten hold roughly 12%. Sample: peripheral blood. The clonotype originates from a human donor in a cohort sampled during active COVID-19.

The CDR3 sequence is CASSQDQAQGTYEQYF. In DNA, the CDR3 is TGCGCCAGCAGCCAAGACCAGGCCCAGGGGACCTACGAGCAGTACTTC. V gene TRBV4-3 combines with J gene TRBJ2-7; TRBD1 might be the D (6 bases). Germline V gene data show CDR1 as LGHNA and CDR2 as YSLEER. The ends were cut back, 0 bases at V and 2 bases at J, with 14 bases in the middle. The CDR3 is 16 residues long.